Listed below are T cell receptor beta chains from one sample, sequenced in a study of T cells in Graves' hyperthyroidism and ophthalmopathy. MiXCR, applied by TCRdb to the multiplex PCR reads, yields one record per CDR3 protein. The sample carries more than 150,000 distinct CDR3 sequences, about a sixth recorded once. Sequenced material: blood. Receptors were obtained from a woman aged 45-60 years with Graves' hyperthyroidism. CDR3s include the opening cysteine and the closing phenylalanine or tryptophan. A D gene is named only where the DNA matches it firmly. Clone size is given for some rows only: seen once, a few or many times, or a class if the clone is expanded.

cdr3_aa	cdr3_nt	v_call	j_call	d_call	clone_size
CASGHRYTEAFF	TGTGCCAGCGGGCATCGGTACACTGAAGCTTTCTTT	TRBV6-1	TRBJ1-1	-	many
CSAMEGNTGELFF	TGCAGTGCTATGGAGGGAAACACCGGGGAGCTGTTTTTT	TRBV20-1	TRBJ2-2	-	many
CASSSARVYNQPQHF	TGTGCCAGCAGTTCCGCCAGGGTGTACAATCAGCCCCAGCATTTT	TRBV6-2/TRBV6-3	TRBJ1-5	-	many
CASSGDFIQGRGEQYF	TGTGCCAGCAGTGGCGATTTCATACAGGGAAGGGGCGAGCAGTACTTC	TRBV6-1	TRBJ2-7	-	few
CASSSPGTGWRYEQYF	TGTGCCAGCAGTAGTCCCGGGACAGGGTGGCGGTACGAGCAGTACTTC	TRBV28	TRBJ2-7	TRBD1	once
CASSLENSPLHF	TGCGCCAGCAGCTTGGAAAATTCACCCCTCCACTTT	TRBV5-1	TRBJ1-6	-	many
CASSPRGDIPGYNEQFF	TGCGCCAGCAGCCCCCGAGGGGACATCCCGGGGTACAATGAGCAGTTCTTC	TRBV4-1	TRBJ2-1	-	-
CASSYGGGRSAFF	TGTGCCAGCAGTTACGGGGGGGGGAGGAGTGCTTTCTTT	TRBV6-1	TRBJ1-1	-	many
CASRPTTGAYEQYF	TGTGCCAGCAGACCAACGACAGGGGCTTACGAGCAGTACTTC	TRBV6-1	TRBJ2-7	TRBD1	many
CASKGPDTGELFF	TGTGCCAGCAAGGGGCCGGACACCGGGGAGCTGTTTTTT	TRBV6-1	TRBJ2-2	-	many
CASSKDREGAEKLFF	TGTGCCAGTAGTAAAGACAGGGAAGGAGCCGAAAAACTGTTTTTT	TRBV19	TRBJ1-4	TRBD1	many
CASSGPGGIGANVLTF	TGTGCCAGTAGCGGCCCAGGGGGAATCGGGGCCAACGTCCTGACTTTC	TRBV19	TRBJ2-6	TRBD1	many
CSAPTRGSSGNTIYF	TGCAGTGCACCGACCAGGGGGTCCTCTGGAAACACCATATATTTT	TRBV20-1	TRBJ1-3	TRBD1	many
CATEGEMGGYTF	TGTGCCACCGAAGGCGAAATGGGTGGCTACACCTTC	TRBV6-1	TRBJ1-2	-	many
CSALRLARAYEQYF	TGCAGTGCCCTTCGACTAGCGAGGGCCTACGAGCAGTACTTC	TRBV20-1	TRBJ2-7	TRBD2	many
CANSQGANEKLFF	TGTGCCAACTCACAGGGTGCTAATGAAAAACTGTTTTTT	TRBV28	TRBJ1-4	-	many
CASTTRKGVTDTQYF	TGTGCCAGCACTACTAGGAAGGGAGTCACAGATACGCAGTATTTT	TRBV27	TRBJ2-3	-	once
CASFRDYTEAFF	TGTGCCAGCTTTCGGGATTACACTGAAGCTTTCTTT	TRBV6-1	TRBJ1-1	-	many
CASRGQVLGQFF	TGTGCCAGCAGGGGACAGGTCTTGGGGCAGTTCTTC	TRBV2	TRBJ2-1	TRBD1	many
CASSLGGEETQYF	TGTGCCAGCAGCTTAGGAGGAGAAGAGACCCAGTACTTC	TRBV13	TRBJ2-5	-	many
CASSRTSGGTDTQYF	TGTGCCAGCAGCCGGACTAGCGGGGGCACAGATACGCAGTATTTT	TRBV7-9	TRBJ2-3	TRBD2	many
CASSARSGGAYNEQFF	TGTGCCAGCAGCGCCCGATCGGGCGGGGCCTACAATGAGCAGTTCTTC	TRBV9	TRBJ2-1	-	few
CASSRRHLNTGELFF	TGTGCCAGCAGCCGGAGACATCTGAACACCGGGGAGCTGTTTTTT	TRBV3-1	TRBJ2-2	-	-
CASSYFGYNEQFF	TGTGCCAGCAGTTACTTCGGGTACAATGAGCAGTTCTTC	TRBV6-5	TRBJ2-1	-	many
CASSLLTLNTEAFF	TGCGCCAGCAGTCTTTTGACTTTGAACACTGAAGCTTTCTTT	TRBV5-1	TRBJ1-1	-	-
CASSLSGGSFNEQFF	TGTGCCAGCAGCTTATCAGGGGGCTCTTTCAATGAGCAGTTCTTC	TRBV11-2	TRBJ2-1	TRBD1	many
CASSYSPALEAFF	TGTGCCAGCAGTTACTCGCCTGCACTTGAAGCTTTCTTT	TRBV6-6	TRBJ1-1	-	many
CASSTRDRYYGYTF	TGTGCCAGCAGTACCAGGGATAGGTACTATGGCTACACCTTC	TRBV6-1	TRBJ1-2	-	many
CASSLESDRGLFHIQYF	TGTGCCAGCAGCCTAGAATCAGACAGGGGTCTCTTTCACATTCAGTACTTC	TRBV3-1	TRBJ2-4	TRBD1	-
CASSLSKGAALSNEQFF	TGTGCCAGCAGCTTAAGTAAGGGGGCAGCCCTATCCAATGAGCAGTTCTTC	TRBV27	TRBJ2-1	TRBD1	-
CASSPGQRNYGYTF	TGTGCCAGTAGTCCGGGACAGCGAAACTATGGCTACACCTTC	TRBV19	TRBJ1-2	TRBD1	many
CASSPTGVRAFF	TGTGCCAGCAGCCCCACAGGAGTCAGGGCTTTCTTT	TRBV4-2	TRBJ1-1	-	few
CATSPSGFRGEKLFF	TGTGCCACCAGCCCCTCGGGGTTTAGAGGTGAAAAACTGTTTTTT	TRBV15	TRBJ1-4	-	few
CASSPGTTGSYSNQPQHF	TGTGCCAGCAGCCCTGGGACAACTGGTTCCTATAGCAATCAGCCCCAGCATTTT	TRBV12-3/TRBV12-4	TRBJ1-5	-	few
CASSPLPKGTGPDTIYF	TGTGCCAGCTCACCACTTCCCAAGGGGACAGGACCAGACACCATATATTTT	TRBV18	TRBJ1-3	TRBD1	many